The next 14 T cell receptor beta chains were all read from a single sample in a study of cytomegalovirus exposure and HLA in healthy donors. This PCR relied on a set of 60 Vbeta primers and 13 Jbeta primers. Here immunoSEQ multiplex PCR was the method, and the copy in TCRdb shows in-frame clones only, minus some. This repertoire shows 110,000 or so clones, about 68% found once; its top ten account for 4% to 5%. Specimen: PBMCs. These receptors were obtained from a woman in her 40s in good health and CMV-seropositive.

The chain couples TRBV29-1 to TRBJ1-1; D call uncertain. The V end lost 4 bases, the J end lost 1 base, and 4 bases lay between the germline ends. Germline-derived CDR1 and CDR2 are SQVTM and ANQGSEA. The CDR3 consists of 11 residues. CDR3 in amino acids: CSVARNTEAFF. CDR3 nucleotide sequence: TGCAGCGTTGCGAGGAACACTGAAGCTTTCTTT. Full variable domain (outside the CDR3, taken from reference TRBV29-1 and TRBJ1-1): SAVISQKPSRDICQRGTSLTIQCQVDSQVTMMFWYRQQPGQSLTLIATANQGSEATYESGFVIDKFPISRPNLTFSTLTVSNMSPEDSSIYLCSVARNTEAFFGQGTRLTVV.

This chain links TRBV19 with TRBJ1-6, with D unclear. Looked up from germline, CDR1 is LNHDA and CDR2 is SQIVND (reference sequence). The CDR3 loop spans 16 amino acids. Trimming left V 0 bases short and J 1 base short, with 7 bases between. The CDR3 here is CASSIDGSSYNSPLHF. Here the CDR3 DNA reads TGTGCCAGTAGTATAGATGGCAGTTCCTATAATTCACCCCTCCACTTT.

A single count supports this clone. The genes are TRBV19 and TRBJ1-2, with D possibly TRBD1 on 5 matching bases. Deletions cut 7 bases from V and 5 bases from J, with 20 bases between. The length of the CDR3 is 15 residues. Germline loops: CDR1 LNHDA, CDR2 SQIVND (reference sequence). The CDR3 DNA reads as TGTGCCAGTACCCTAAAGGCGGGGGACGAATATGGCTACACCTTC. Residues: CASTLKAGDEYGYTF.

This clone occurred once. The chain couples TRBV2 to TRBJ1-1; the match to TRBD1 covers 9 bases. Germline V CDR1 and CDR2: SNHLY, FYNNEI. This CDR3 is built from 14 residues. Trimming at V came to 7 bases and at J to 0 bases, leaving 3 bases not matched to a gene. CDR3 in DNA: TGTGCCAGCACCTACAGGGGGCTGAACACTGAAGCTTTCTTT. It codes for CASTYRGLNTEAFF.

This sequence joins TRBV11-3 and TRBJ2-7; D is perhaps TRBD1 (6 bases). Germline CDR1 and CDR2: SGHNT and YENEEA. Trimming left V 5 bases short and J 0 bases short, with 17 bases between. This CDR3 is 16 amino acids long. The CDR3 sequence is CASSEAGVTPSYEQYF. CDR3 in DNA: TGTGCCAGCAGCGAGGCAGGGGTAACTCCCTCCTACGAGCAGTACTTC.

CDR3 in DNA: TGCGCCAGCAGCTTGGTTGGCCAGTCCTACGAGCAGTACTTC. The encoded protein is CASSLVGQSYEQYF. The V and J genes are TRBV5-1 and TRBJ2-7; D remains ambiguous. The CDR3 is made up of 14 amino acids. Germline assignment: CDR1 SGHRS and CDR2 YFSETQ. With 0 bases removed from V and 1 base from J, the gap between germline ends came to 8 bases.

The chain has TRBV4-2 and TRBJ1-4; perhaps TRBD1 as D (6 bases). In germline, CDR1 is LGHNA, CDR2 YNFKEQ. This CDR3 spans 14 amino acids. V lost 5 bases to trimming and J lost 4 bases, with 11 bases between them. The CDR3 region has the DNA TGTGCCAGCAGCGTTGGACAGCGTAATGAAAAACTGTTTTTT. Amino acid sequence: CASSVGQRNEKLFF.

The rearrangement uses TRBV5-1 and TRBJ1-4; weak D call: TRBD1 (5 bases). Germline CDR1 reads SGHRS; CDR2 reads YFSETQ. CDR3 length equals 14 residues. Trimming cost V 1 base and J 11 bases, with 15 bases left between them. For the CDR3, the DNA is TGCGCCAGCAGCTTGTTTTTCGGACAAGATAAACTGTTTTTT. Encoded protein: CASSLFFGQDKLFF.

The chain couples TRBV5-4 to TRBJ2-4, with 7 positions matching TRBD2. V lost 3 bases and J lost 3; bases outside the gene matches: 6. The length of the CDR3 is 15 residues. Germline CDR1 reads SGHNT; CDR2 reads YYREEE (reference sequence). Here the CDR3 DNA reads TGTGCCAGCAGCTCAGCCGGACTAGACAAAAACATTCAGTACTTC. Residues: CASSSAGLDKNIQYF.

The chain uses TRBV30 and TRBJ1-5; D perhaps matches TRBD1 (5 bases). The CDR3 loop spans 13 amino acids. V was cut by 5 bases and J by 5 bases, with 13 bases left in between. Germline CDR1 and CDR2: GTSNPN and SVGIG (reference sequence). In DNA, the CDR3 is TGTGCCTGGGCGGGGACCAACCATCAGCCCCAGCATTTT. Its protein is CAWAGTNHQPQHF.

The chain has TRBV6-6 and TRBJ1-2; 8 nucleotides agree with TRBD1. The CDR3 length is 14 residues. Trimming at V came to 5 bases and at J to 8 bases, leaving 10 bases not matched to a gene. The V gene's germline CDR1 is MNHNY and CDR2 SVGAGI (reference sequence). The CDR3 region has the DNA TGTGCCAGCAGTCCAGGACAGGGCCGAGGGGGCTACACCTTC. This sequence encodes CASSPGQGRGGYTF.

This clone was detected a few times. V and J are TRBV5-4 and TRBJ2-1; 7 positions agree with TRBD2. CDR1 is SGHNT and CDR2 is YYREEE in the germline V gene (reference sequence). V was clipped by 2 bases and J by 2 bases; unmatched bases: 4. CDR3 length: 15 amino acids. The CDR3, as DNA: TGTGCCAGCAGCTTTGGGCGGGGGACCTACAATGAGCAGTTCTTC. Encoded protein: CASSFGRGTYNEQFF. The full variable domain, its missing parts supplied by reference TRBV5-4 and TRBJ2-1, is ETGVTQSPTHLIKTRGQQVTLRCSSQSGHNTVSWYQQALGQGPQFIFQYYREEENGRGNFPPRFSGLQFPNYSSELNVNALELDDSALYLCASSFGRGTYNEQFFGPGTRLTVL.

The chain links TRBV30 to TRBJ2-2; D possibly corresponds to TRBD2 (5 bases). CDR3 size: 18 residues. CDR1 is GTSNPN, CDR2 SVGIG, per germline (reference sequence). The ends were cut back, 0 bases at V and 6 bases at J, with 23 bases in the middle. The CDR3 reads CAWSVRSSQRPDPGELFF. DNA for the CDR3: TGTGCCTGGAGTGTACGGTCTAGCCAGAGACCGGATCCCGGGGAGCTGTTTTTT.

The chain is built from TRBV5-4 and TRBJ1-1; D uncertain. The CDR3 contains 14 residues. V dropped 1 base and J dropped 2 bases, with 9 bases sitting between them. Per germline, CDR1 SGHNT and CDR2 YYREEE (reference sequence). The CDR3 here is CASSLRGANTEAFF. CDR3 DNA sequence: TGTGCCAGCAGCTTGCGAGGAGCAAACACTGAAGCTTTCTTT.